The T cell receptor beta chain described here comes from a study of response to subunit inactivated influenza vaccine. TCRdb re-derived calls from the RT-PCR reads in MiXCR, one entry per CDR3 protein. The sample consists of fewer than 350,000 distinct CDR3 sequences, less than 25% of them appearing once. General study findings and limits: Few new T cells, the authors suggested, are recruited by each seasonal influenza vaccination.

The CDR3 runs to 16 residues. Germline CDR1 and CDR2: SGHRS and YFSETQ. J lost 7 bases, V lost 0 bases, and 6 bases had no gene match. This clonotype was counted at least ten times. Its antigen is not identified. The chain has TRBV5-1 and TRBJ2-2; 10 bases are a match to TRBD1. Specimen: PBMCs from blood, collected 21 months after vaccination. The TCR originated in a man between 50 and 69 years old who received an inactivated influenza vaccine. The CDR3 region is CASSLVGTGEGGELFF. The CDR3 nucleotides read TGCGCCAGCAGCTTGGTCGGGACAGGGGAAGGCGGGGAGCTGTTTTTT.